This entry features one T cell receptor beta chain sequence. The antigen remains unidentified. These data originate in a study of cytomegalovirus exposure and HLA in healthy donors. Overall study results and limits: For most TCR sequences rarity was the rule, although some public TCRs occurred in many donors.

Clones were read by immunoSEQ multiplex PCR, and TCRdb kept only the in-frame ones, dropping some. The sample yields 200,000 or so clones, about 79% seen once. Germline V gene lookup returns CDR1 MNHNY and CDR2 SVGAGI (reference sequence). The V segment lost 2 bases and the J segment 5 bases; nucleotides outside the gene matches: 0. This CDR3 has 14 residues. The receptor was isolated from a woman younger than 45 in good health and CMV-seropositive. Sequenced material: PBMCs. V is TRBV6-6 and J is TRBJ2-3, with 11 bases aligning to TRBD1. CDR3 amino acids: CASSYGTGGDTQYF. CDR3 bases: TGTGCCAGCAGTTACGGGACAGGGGGAGATACGCAGTATTTT.